The 7 T cell receptor beta chains presented below share a single source sample, sequenced in a study of cytomegalovirus exposure and HLA in healthy donors. The PCR was carried out with 60 Vbeta primers and 13 Jbeta primers. TCRdb keeps only in-frame clones here, not all; method: immunoSEQ multiplex PCR. The sample lists roughly 140,000 clones, over 65% occurring once. Specimen: PBMCs. These TCRs come from a male donor in good health and CMV-seronegative.

This chain connects TRBV2 to TRBJ2-1, with D unresolved. Trimming left V 5 bases short and J 3 bases short, with 8 bases between. CDR1 and CDR2 (germline): SNHLY, FYNNEI. The CDR3 runs 13 residues. CDR3 region: CASSLPFYNEQFF. The CDR3 DNA sequence: TGTGCCAGCAGTCTCCCTTTCTACAATGAGCAGTTCTTC.

This chain connects TRBV7-9 to TRBJ1-5; D call uncertain. Trimming took off 5 bases at V and 4 bases at J, with 9 bases between the two ends. This CDR3 contains 13 residues. The germline V gene has CDR1 SEHNR and CDR2 FQNEAQ (reference sequence). In DNA, the CDR3 is TGTGCCAGCAGCCCGATAGAGAATCAGCCCCAGCATTTT. The encoded protein is CASSPIENQPQHF.

The genes are TRBV5-5 and TRBJ2-7; D is undetermined. The germline gives CDR1 SGHKS, CDR2 YYEKEE (reference sequence). The V and J ends lost 3 bases and 2 bases respectively, with 24 bases between them. This CDR3 has 18 residues. CDR3: CASSWASYGDPVTYEQYF. The CDR3 nucleotides read TGTGCCAGCAGCTGGGCGAGCTATGGTGATCCCGTTACCTACGAGCAGTACTTC.

The J gene is TRBJ2-1, the V gene TRBV10-3; 8 bases agree with TRBD1. This CDR3 comprises 15 residues. Germline V gives CDR1 ENHRY, CDR2 SYGVKD. V shed 2 bases and J 4 bases; nucleotides not matched to a gene: 4. CDR3 bases: TGTGCCATCAGTGAGGGTGGACAGGGATACAATGAGCAGTTCTTC. Translation: CAISEGGQGYNEQFF.

The chain uses TRBV6-1 and TRBJ1-2, with no clear D. V was trimmed by 1 base and J by 3 bases, leaving 12 bases between them. The CDR3 length is 15 residues. Germline CDR1 and CDR2: MNHNS and SASEGT. The CDR3 region is CASSEGTSQDYGYTF. CDR3 nucleotide sequence: TGTGCCAGCAGTGAAGGGACTTCGCAGGACTATGGCTACACCTTC.

The chain is built from TRBV11-2 and TRBJ2-5; weak D call: TRBD2 (6 bases). Trimming pared 5 bases from V and 5 bases from J, leaving 15 bases between. The length of the CDR3 is 14 residues. The V gene's germline CDR1 is SGHAT and CDR2 FQNNGV. The CDR3 DNA follows: TGTGCCAGCAGCCCCCGACTAGGCGGGGAGACCCAGTACTTC. Its translation: CASSPRLGGETQYF.

The rearrangement uses TRBV27 and TRBJ1-1; tentatively, D is TRBD1 (5 bases). CDR1 and CDR2 (germline): MNHEY, SMNVEV (reference sequence). This CDR3 has 14 amino acids. V was clipped by 4 bases and J by 5 bases, with 14 bases between them. CDR3 sequence (DNA): TGTGCCAGCAGTTGGCAGGGCGCGACAACTGAAGCTTTCTTT. It encodes CASSWQGATTEAFF.